Shown below are 19 T cell receptor beta chains from a single sample sequenced in a study of T-cell reconstitution after alpha-beta-depleted transplantation in children (dated by TCRdb to 2016 to 2017). The antigens these receptors bind are not known. Read against the paper, the sample's treatment or condition label means: allogeneic hematopoietic cell transplantation with graft depleted of TCRalphabeta T cells and CD19 B cells. Libraries came from PCR. TCRdb names Illumina HiSeq 2500 as the instrument used. Molecular barcoding was employed in the preparation of TCR libraries, with unique molecular identifiers being used to normalize TCRbeta repertoire quantification. TCRdb passed the public sequencing reads through fastp at Q25 and MiXCR, retaining productive beta sequences. Here each entry gathers all rows of one CDR3 protein and keeps the most common genes and DNA. The sample table contains about 300,000 distinct CDR3 sequences; only one count was recorded for approximately 7.3% of them. About 9.3% of the sample belongs to the ten largest clones.

On the study overall, not on this receptor specifically: Over the following months the frequencies of hyperexpanded clones went down, and after one year T-cell counts and TCRbeta diversity were mostly credited to newly produced T cells.

Sequences were derived from peripheral blood, sampled 360 days after TCRalphabeta/CD19-depleted stem cell transplant. All receptors derive from a female patient between 2 and 15 years old who had a stem cell transplant for Fanconi anemia, so the T cells may come from the graft donor.

This clonotype showed up many times. The chain carries TRBV12-3 or TRBV12-4 and TRBJ2-3; TRBD2 aligns across 11 bases. J lost 0 bases, V lost 6 bases, and 2 bases had no gene match. The CDR3 covers 15 residues. CDR3 residues: CASRGLAASTDTQYF. The DNA of the CDR3 is TGTGCCAGCAGGGGACTAGCGGCTAGCACAGATACGCAGTATTTT.

This clonotype showed up many times. The chain links TRBV10-2 to TRBJ2-4; D gene uncertain. V lost 3 bases and J lost 1, with 13 bases in between. The CDR3 spans 16 residues. Germline V gene sequence: CDR1 WSHSY, CDR2 SAAADI. In DNA, the CDR3 is TGCGCCAGCAGTGAAACCTATCGGGTTGCCAAAAACATTCAGTACTTC. Translated: CASSETYRVAKNIQYF.

Comment on this clonotype: A read error may produce the germline difference seen at one junction end. The chain has TRBV3-1 and TRBJ2-7; 8 positions match TRBD2. In germline, CDR1 is LGHDT, CDR2 YNNKEL (reference sequence). The CDR3 spans 13 residues. CDR3 loop: CATSGGSPYEQYF. The CDR3 nucleotides are TGTGCCACCAGCGGGGGATCACCCTACGAGCAGTACTTC.

J is TRBJ2-7 and V is TRBV5-5; TRBD2 aligns across 7 bases. From germline, CDR1 is SGHKS and CDR2 YYEKEE (reference sequence). The CDR3 sequence is 16 residues long. Losses at the gene ends were 5 bases for V and 0 bases for J; bases not matched to a gene: 11. The DNA for the CDR3 is TGTGCCAGCAGTCCGGGACTACGCTCGAGCTCCTACGAGCAGTACTTC. It codes for CASSPGLRSSSYEQYF.

This clonotype was recorded a few times. This may come from a read error, since a much larger clone is one base off. CDR3 loop: CASSLGRLVYEQFF. The CDR3 DNA follows: TGTGCCAGCAGTTTGGGACGCTTAGTGTACGAGCAGTTCTTC. This sequence joins TRBV12-3 or TRBV12-4 and TRBJ2-7; the D gene could be TRBD1 or TRBD2 (5 bases each). The DNA end is more similar to TRBJ2-1, so the J call may be wrong. The CDR3 length is 14 residues.

This clonotype was seen many times. V usage is TRBV25-1 and J usage is TRBJ2-7, with 8 bases aligning to TRBD2. The germline V gene encodes CDR1 MGHDK and CDR2 SYGVNS. Losses at the gene ends were 1 base for V and 3 bases for J; bases not matched to a gene: 5. The CDR3 spans 15 residues. CDR3 sequence: CASSESELAVYEQYF. In nucleotides, the CDR3 is TGTGCCAGCAGTGAATCAGAACTAGCGGTCTACGAGCAGTACTTC.

This chain joins TRBV5-1 and TRBJ1-4; no firm D call. The V gene lost 0 bases and the J gene lost 5 bases, with 11 bases spanning the gap. The CDR3 spans 15 residues. Germline CDR1 is SGHRS and CDR2 is YFSETQ. The CDR3 bases are TGCGCCAGCAGCTTGGAGGCAGCGCCCAATGAAAAACTGTTTTTT. It specifies CASSLEAAPNEKLFF.

This clonotype has a count of ten or more. The chain links TRBV5-1 to TRBJ2-5, with D possibly being TRBD1 or TRBD2 (5 bases each). Germline V lookup: CDR1 SGHRS, CDR2 YFSETQ. The CDR3 covers 14 residues. V was clipped by 1 base and J by 3 bases, with 10 bases between them. This chain's CDR3 is CASSLSGTKETQYF. Written as DNA, the CDR3 is TGCGCCAGCAGCTTGTCTGGGACCAAAGAGACCCAGTACTTC.

This clonotype appeared many times. The chain couples TRBV11-1 to TRBJ2-1, with D perhaps matching TRBD1 or TRBD2 (5 bases each). Trimming stripped 1 base from V and 1 base from J, with 20 bases between. The CDR3 runs 19 residues. Germline V gene sequence: CDR1 SGHAT, CDR2 FQDESV (reference sequence). CDR3 nucleotides: TGTGCCAGCAGCTTAGTCGGGACGGAAGACCCAAAGTCCTACAATGAGCAGTTCTTC. This codes for CASSLVGTEDPKSYNEQFF. The full variable domain, its missing parts supplied by reference TRBV11-1 and TRBJ2-1, is EAEVAQSPRYKITEKSQAVAFWCDPISGHATLYWYRQILGQGPELLVQFQDESVVDDSQLPKDRFSAERLKGVDSTLKIQPAELGDSAMYLCASSLVGTEDPKSYNEQFFGPGTRLTVL.

The sample holds a few counts of this clonotype. The rearrangement joins TRBV2 to TRBJ2-5; D remains unclear. This CDR3 spans 14 amino acids. V lost 0 bases, J lost 1 base, and 6 bases lay in between. CDR1 and CDR2 from the germline V gene are SNHLY and FYNNEI. Here the CDR3 reads CASSEAHSQETQYF. The CDR3 bases are TGTGCCAGCAGTGAAGCCCACAGCCAAGAGACCCAGTACTTC.

There are a few counts of this clonotype. The V call is TRBV11-2, the J call TRBJ2-7; 8 bases agree with TRBD1. The CDR3 extends over 17 amino acids. V shed 2 bases, J shed 6 bases, and the junction held 15 bases outside the gene matches. CDR1 and CDR2 (germline): SGHAT, FQNNGV. CDR3 region: CASSLFMSQGALGEQYF. CDR3 nucleotides: TGTGCCAGCAGCTTATTTATGAGCCAGGGGGCGTTGGGCGAGCAGTACTTC.

In its sample, this clonotype was seen many times. For the CDR3, the DNA is TGTGCCAGCAGTCCACCTAGCGGGAGAACAGATACGCAGTATTTT. Its translation: CASSPPSGRTDTQYF. The genes are TRBV28 and TRBJ2-3; 10 nucleotides line up with TRBD2. V trimming: 5 bases; J trimming: 3 bases; junction bases outside the gene matches: 5. This CDR3 comprises 15 residues. Germline CDR1 is MDHEN and CDR2 is SYDVKM. Drawing the rest from reference TRBV28 and TRBJ2-3, the complete variable domain is DVKVTQSSRYLVKRTGEKVFLECVQDMDHENMFWYRQDPGLGLRLIYFSYDVKMKEKGDIPEGYSVSREKKERFSLILESASTNQTSMYLCASSPPSGRTDTQYFGPGTRLTVL.

A few counts support this clonotype. The CDR3 reads CASSQDPQGLGVAYNSPLHF. Here the CDR3 DNA reads TGCGCCAGCAGCCAAGACCCCCAGGGGCTGGGTGTGGCCTATAATTCACCCCTCCACTTT. The rearrangement uses TRBV4-1 and TRBJ1-6; tentative D call: TRBD1 (6 bases). V dropped 0 bases and J dropped 2 bases, with 20 bases sitting between them. The CDR3 length is 20 residues. Looked up from germline, CDR1 is MGHRA and CDR2 is YSYEKL.

This clonotype has a handful of counts. The J gene is TRBJ2-7, the V gene TRBV2; D not certain. CDR3 length: 12 amino acids. The V gene's germline CDR1 is SNHLY and CDR2 FYNNEI. With 2 bases removed from V and 0 bases from J, the gap between germline ends came to 2 bases. The CDR3 sequence: CASSELSYEQYF. The CDR3 nucleotides read TGTGCCAGCAGTGAACTCTCCTACGAGCAGTACTTC.

The chain is built from TRBV12-3 or TRBV12-4 and TRBJ1-2; D is uncertain. Trimming stripped 1 base from V and 2 bases from J, with 11 bases between. The CDR3 runs 15 residues. The CDR3 DNA reads as TGTGCCAGCAGTTTAGTGCAGGAGGGAAACTATGGCTACACCTTC. Its protein product is CASSLVQEGNYGYTF.

This clonotype was seen at least ten times. The chain carries TRBV11-1 and TRBJ1-4; D may be TRBD1 (5 bases). The CDR3 is made up of 14 amino acids. Germline lookup yields CDR1 SGHAT and CDR2 FQDESV (reference sequence). Trimming stripped 4 bases from V and 5 bases from J, with 11 bases between. CDR3 loop: CASSWTGRNEKLFF. The CDR3 nucleotides read TGTGCCAGCAGCTGGACGGGACGCAATGAAAAACTGTTTTTT.

In its sample, this clonotype was seen many times. The chain joins TRBV5-1 to TRBJ2-1; maybe TRBD2 (5 bases). The ends were cut back, 4 bases at V and 0 bases at J, with 11 bases in the middle. The CDR3 extends over 15 amino acids. Germline assignment: CDR1 SGHRS and CDR2 YFSETQ. The CDR3 spells CASSLPRDSYNEQFF. In DNA form, the CDR3 reads TGCGCCAGCAGCCTACCCCGGGACTCCTACAATGAGCAGTTCTTC.

This clonotype came up many times. At one boundary the junction diverges from the germline segment, which might be a read error. The rearrangement links TRBV6-1 to TRBJ2-7; no definite D call. The germline V gene has CDR1 MNHNS and CDR2 SASEGT. The CDR3 runs 12 residues. DNA for the CDR3: TGTGCGAGCAGAGGCAGCTACTACGAGCAGTACTTC. Translating gives CASRGSYYEQYF.

This clonotype has just a few counts. This chain uses TRBV20-1 with TRBJ2-7; D possibly matches TRBD1 or TRBD2 (7 bases each). In germline, CDR1 is DFQATT, CDR2 SNEGSKA (reference sequence). Trimming took 6 bases from V and 4 from J, leaving 16 bases between them. The CDR3 consists of 13 residues. The CDR3 coding sequence is TGCAGTGCCGAGTCAGGGGGGGATTACGAGCAGTACGTC. This translates into CSAESGGDYEQYV.